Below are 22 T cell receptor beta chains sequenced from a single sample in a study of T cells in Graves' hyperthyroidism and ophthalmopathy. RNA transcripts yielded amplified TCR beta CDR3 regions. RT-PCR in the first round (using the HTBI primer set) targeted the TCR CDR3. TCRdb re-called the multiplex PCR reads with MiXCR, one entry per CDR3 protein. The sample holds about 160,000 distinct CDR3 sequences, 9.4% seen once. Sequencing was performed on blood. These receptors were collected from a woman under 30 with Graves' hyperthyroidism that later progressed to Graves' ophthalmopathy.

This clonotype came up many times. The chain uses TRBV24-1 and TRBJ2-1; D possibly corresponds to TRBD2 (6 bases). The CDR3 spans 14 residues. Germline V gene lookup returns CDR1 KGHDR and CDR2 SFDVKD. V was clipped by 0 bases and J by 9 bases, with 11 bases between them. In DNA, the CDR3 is TGTGCCACCAGTGATTTGCGTCTGGGGGGTGAGCAGTTCTTC. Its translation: CATSDLRLGGEQFF.

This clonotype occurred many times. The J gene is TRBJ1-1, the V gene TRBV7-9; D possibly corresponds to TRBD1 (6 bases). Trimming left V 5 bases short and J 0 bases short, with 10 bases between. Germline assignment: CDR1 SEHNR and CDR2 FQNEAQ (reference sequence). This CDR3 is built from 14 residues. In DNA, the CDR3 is TGTGCCAGCAGCATGGACAGAGTGAACACTGAAGCTTTCTTT. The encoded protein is CASSMDRVNTEAFF.

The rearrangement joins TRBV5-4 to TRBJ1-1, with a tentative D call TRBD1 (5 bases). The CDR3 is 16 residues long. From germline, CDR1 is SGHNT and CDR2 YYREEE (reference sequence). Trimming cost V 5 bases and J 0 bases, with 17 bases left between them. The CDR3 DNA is TGTGCCAGCAGAGTATATGGGGGACTATTGAACACTGAAGCTTTCTTT. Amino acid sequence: CASRVYGGLLNTEAFF.

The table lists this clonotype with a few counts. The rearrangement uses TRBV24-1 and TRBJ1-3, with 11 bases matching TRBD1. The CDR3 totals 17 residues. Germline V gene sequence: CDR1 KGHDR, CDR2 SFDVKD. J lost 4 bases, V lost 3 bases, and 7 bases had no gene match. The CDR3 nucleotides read TGTGCCACCAGTGATCCCGCCCGGACAGGGGGCGGAAACACCATATATTTT. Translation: CATSDPARTGGGNTIYF.

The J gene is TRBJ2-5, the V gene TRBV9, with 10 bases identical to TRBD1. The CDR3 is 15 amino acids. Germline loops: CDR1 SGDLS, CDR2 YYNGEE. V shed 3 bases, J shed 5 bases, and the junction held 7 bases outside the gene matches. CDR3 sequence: CASSGRQGAGETQYF. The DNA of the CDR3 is TGTGCCAGCAGCGGACGACAGGGGGCCGGGGAGACCCAGTACTTC.

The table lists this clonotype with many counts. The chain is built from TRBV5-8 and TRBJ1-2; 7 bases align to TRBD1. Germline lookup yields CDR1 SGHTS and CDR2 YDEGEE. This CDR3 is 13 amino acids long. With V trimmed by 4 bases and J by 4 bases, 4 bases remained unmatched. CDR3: CASSLGQVYGYTF. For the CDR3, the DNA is TGTGCCAGCAGCCTCGGACAGGTCTATGGCTACACCTTC.

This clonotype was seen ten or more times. CDR3 DNA sequence: TGTGCCAGCAGTGACCCGCGGGGGTACCAAGAGACCCAGTACTTC. It codes for CASSDPRGYQETQYF. V usage is TRBV28 and J usage is TRBJ2-5; 7 bases are a match to TRBD2. Germline V lookup: CDR1 MDHEN, CDR2 SYDVKM. This CDR3 region has 15 residues. Losses at the gene ends were 5 bases for V and 0 bases for J; bases not matched to a gene: 6.

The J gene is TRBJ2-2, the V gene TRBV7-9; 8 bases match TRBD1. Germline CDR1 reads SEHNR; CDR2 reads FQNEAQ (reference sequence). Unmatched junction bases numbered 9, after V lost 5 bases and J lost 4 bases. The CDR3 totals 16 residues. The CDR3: CASSHRVRGRTGELFF. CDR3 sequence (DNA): TGTGCCAGCAGCCACAGAGTCAGGGGGCGCACCGGGGAGCTGTTTTTT.

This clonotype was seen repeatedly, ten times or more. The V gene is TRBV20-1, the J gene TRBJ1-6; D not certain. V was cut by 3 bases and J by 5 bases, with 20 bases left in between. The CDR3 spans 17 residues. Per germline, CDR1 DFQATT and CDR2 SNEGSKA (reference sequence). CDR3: CSASARTRVLNNSPLHF. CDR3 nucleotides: TGCAGTGCTAGTGCCCGAACACGAGTTCTCAATAATTCACCCCTCCACTTT.

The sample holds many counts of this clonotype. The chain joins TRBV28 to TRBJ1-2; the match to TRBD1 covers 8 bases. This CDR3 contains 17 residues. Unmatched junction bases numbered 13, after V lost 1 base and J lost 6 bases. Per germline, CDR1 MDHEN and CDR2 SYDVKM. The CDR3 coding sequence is TGTGCCAGCAGTTTATCCCGGACAGGGAGCGACCTAGATGGCTACACCTTC. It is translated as CASSLSRTGSDLDGYTF.

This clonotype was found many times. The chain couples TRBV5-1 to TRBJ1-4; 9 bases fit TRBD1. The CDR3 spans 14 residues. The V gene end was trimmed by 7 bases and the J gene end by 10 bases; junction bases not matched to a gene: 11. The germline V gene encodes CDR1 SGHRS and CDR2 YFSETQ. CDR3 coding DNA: TGCGCCAGCGGACCCGGGACAGGGACTCGAAAACTGTTTTTT. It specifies CASGPGTGTRKLFF.

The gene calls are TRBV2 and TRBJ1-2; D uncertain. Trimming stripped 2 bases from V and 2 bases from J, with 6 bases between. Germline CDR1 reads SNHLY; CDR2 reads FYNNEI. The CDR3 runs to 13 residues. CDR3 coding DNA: TGTGCCAGCAGTGAATCGGTAAACTATGGCTACACCTTC. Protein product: CASSESVNYGYTF.

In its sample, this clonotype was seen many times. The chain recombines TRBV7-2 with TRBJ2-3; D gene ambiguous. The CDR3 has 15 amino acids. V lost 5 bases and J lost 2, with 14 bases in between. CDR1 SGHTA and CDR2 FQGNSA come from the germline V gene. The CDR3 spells CASSPPPGLTDTQYF. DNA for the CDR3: TGTGCCAGCAGCCCCCCCCCTGGCCTCACAGATACGCAGTATTTT.

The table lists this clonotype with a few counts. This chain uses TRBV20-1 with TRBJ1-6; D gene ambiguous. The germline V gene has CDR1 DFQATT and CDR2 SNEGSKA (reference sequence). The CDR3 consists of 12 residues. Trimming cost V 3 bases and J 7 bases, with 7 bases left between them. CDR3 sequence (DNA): TGCAGTGCTAGGACAACAAATTCACCCCTCCACTTT. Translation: CSARTTNSPLHF.

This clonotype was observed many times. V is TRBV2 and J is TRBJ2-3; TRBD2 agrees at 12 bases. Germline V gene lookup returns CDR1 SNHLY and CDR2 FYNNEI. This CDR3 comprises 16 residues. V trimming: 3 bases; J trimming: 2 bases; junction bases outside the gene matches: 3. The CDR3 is CASSETSGGHTDTQYF. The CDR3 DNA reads TGTGCCAGCAGTGAGACTAGCGGGGGACACACAGATACGCAGTATTTT.

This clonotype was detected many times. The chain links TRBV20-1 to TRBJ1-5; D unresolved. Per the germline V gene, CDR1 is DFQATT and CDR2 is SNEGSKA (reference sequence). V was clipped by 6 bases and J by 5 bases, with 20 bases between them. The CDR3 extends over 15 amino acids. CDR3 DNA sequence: TGCAGTGCAAGGGATGTGGCCGCATGGCATCAGCCCCAGCATTTT. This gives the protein CSARDVAAWHQPQHF.

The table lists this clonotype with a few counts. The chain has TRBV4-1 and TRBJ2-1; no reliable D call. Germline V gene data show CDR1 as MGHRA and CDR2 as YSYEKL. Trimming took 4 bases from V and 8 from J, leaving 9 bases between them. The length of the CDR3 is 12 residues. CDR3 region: CASSRDRDEQFF. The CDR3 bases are TGCGCCAGCAGCCGGGATCGGGATGAGCAGTTCTTC.

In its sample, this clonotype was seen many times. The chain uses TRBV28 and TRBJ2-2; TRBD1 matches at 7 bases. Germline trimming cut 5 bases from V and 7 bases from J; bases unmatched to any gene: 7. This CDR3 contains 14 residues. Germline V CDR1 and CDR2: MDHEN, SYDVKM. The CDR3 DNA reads TGTGCCAGCAGTCCCGACAGGGTTGTCGGGGAGCTGTTTTTT. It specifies CASSPDRVVGELFF. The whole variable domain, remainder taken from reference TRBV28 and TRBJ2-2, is DVKVTQSSRYLVKRTGEKVFLECVQDMDHENMFWYRQDPGLGLRLIYFSYDVKMKEKGDIPEGYSVSREKKERFSLILESASTNQTSMYLCASSPDRVVGELFFGEGSRLTVL.

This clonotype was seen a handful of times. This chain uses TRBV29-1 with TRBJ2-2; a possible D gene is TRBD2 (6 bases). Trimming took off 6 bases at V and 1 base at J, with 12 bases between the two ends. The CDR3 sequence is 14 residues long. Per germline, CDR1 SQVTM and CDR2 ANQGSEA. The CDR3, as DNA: TGCAGCGTGATGGGACTCTTGAACACCGGGGAGCTGTTTTTT. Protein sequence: CSVMGLLNTGELFF.

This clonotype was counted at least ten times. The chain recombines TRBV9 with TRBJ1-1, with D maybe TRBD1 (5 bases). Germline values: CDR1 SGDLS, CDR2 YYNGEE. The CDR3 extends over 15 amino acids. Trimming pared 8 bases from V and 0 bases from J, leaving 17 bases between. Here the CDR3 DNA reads TGTGCCAGTTCGGTGGGAGGACAAATGAACACTGAAGCTTTCTTT. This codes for CASSVGGQMNTEAFF. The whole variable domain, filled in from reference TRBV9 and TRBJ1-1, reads DSGVTQTPKHLITATGQRVTLRCSPRSGDLSVYWYQQSLDQGLQFLIQYYNGEERAKGNILERFSAQQFPDLHSELNLSSLELGDSALYFCASSVGGQMNTEAFFGQGTRLTVV.

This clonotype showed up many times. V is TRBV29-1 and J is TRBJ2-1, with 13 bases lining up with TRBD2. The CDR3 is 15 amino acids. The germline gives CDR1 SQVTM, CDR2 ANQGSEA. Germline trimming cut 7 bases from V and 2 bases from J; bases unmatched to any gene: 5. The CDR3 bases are TGCAGCGGACGGACTAGCGGGAGTGCCTACAATGAGCAGTTCTTC. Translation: CSGRTSGSAYNEQFF.

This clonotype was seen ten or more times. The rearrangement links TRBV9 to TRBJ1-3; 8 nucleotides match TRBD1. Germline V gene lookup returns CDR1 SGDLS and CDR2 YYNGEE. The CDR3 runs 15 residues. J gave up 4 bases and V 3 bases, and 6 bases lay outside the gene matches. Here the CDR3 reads CASSAQGARGNTIYF. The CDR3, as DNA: TGTGCCAGCAGCGCGCAGGGGGCGCGAGGAAACACCATATATTTT.